The source of this T cell receptor (beta chain) is a study of control samples from healthy donors and cancer patients (dated by TCRdb to the early 2020s). For this clone: Its specific antigen is unknown. Base quality data are lacking; no much larger clone is found one base away.

The CDR3 runs 13 residues from the cysteine to the phenylalanine. Solely the CDR3 DNA is kept, with 39 bases framed from the first base. V drops 1 base and J drops 3 bases, leaving 5 bases in between. The germline V gene supplies CDR1 SGHDT and CDR2 YYEEEE. To prepare the library, the immunoSEQ multiplex PCR assay was applied. Sourced from immuneACCESS, this table was stored by TCRdb with only in-frame sequences that have V and J called. A share of the clones is absent; for the studies checked, an unresolved V gene accounts for under half, and the remainder has no known explanation. For this sample the table gives some 130,000 clones, of which roughly 91% were detected only once. Of the sample, 1.7% is held by the ten largest clones.

The sequence was collected from a man aged 45-65 years with head and neck cancer. This receptor chain uses TRBV5-6 and TRBJ2-1, with no confident D gene call. The sequenced sample was PBMCs. The CDR3 in this case is CASSLSVYNEQFF. The nucleotides are TGTGCCAGCAGCTTGTCGGTCTACAATGAGCAGTTCTTC. Beyond the CDR3, the reference TRBV5-6 and TRBJ2-1 genes provide the residues; the full variable domain reads: DAGVTQSPTHLIKTRGQQVTLRCSPKSGHDTVSWYQQALGQGPQFIFQYYEEEERQRGNFPDRFSGHQFPNYSSELNVNALLLGDSALYLCASSLSVYNEQFFGPGTRLTVL.